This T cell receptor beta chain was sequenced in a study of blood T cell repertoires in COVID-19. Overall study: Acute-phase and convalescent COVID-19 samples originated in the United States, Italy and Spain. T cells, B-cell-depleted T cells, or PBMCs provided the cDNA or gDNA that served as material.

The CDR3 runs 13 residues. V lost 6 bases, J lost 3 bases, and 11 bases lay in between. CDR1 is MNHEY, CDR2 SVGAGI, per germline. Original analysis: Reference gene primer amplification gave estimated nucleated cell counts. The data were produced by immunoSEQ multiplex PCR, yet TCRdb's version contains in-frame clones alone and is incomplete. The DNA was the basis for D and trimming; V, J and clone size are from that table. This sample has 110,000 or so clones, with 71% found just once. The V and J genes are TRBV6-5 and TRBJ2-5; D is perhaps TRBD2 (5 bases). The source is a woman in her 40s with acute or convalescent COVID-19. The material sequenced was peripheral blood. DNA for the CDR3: TGTGCCAGCAGGCCCCCGGGAAAAGAGACCCAGTACTTC. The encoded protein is CASRPPGKETQYF.